Shown below are 18 T cell receptor beta chains from a single sample sequenced in a study of T cell responses to AZD1222 COVID-19 vaccine. Generated by immunoSEQ multiplex PCR, the TCRdb table keeps only in-frame clones and is missing some. Of approximately 150,000 clones listed, 80% to 90% were seen once; the top ten hold roughly 1.7%. The material was peripheral blood, obtained on day 0 of AZD1222 vaccination. The receptors derive from an adult in good health.

The J gene is TRBJ2-1, the V gene TRBV19; D is unresolved. The CDR3 runs 14 residues. In germline, CDR1 is LNHDA, CDR2 SQIVND (reference sequence). Trimming left V 6 bases short and J 3 bases short, with 12 bases between. CDR3 in DNA: TGTGCCAGTAGACCCAGTTTCCTCTACAATGAGCAGTTCTTC. This gives the protein CASRPSFLYNEQFF. Looking up the rest from reference TRBV19 and TRBJ2-1 gives the full variable domain: DGGITQSPKYLFRKEGQNVTLSCEQNLNHDAMYWYRQDPGQGLRLIYYSQIVNDFQKGDIAEGYSVSREKKESFPLTVTSAQKNPTAFYLCASRPSFLYNEQFFGPGTRLTVL.

This sequence joins TRBV4-1 and TRBJ2-6; D remains unclear. The germline V gene encodes CDR1 MGHRA and CDR2 YSYEKL. This CDR3 contains 15 residues. V gave up 0 bases and J gave up 0 bases, with 3 bases separating them. The CDR3 spells CASSQEASGANVLTF. CDR3 bases: TGCGCCAGCAGCCAAGAGGCCTCTGGGGCCAACGTCCTGACTTTC.

The chain employs TRBV29-1 and TRBJ1-2; 8 nucleotides agree with TRBD1. The CDR3 spans 13 residues. V lost 1 base to trimming and J lost 6 bases; unmatched junction nucleotides: 4. Germline V gives CDR1 SQVTM, CDR2 ANQGSEA. This chain's CDR3 is CSVEAWTGNGYTF. In nucleotides, the CDR3 is TGCAGCGTTGAAGCGTGGACAGGGAATGGCTACACCTTC.

The chain couples TRBV5-1 to TRBJ2-1; weak D call: TRBD2 (5 bases). CDR1 is SGHRS, CDR2 YFSETQ, per germline. This CDR3 is 15 amino acids long. V was pared by 3 bases and J by 3 bases, with 13 bases between. The CDR3 bases are TGCGCCAGCAGCTCGGATCAGCGGCTCTACAATGAGCAGTTCTTC. This encodes CASSSDQRLYNEQFF.

The chain carries TRBV6-5 and TRBJ1-1, with a possible D match to TRBD1 (5 bases). Trimming removed 6 bases at V and 0 bases at J, with 11 bases between. The CDR3 runs to 14 residues. CDR1 is MNHEY, CDR2 SVGAGI, per germline. For the CDR3, the DNA is TGTGCCAGCAGCACCCCAGGGATGAACACTGAAGCTTTCTTT. Protein product: CASSTPGMNTEAFF.

This sequence joins TRBV19 and TRBJ2-3; 10 nucleotides match TRBD2. Germline CDR1 and CDR2: LNHDA and SQIVND (reference sequence). This CDR3 is 17 amino acids long. With V trimmed by 2 bases and J by 2 bases, 7 bases remained unmatched. The CDR3 is CASSIRIAGGNTDTQYF. The CDR3 coding sequence is TGTGCCAGTAGTATAAGGATAGCGGGGGGAAACACAGATACGCAGTATTTT.

The rearrangement joins TRBV11-1 to TRBJ2-3; D is perhaps TRBD1 (5 bases). The CDR3 has 15 amino acids. Between the trimmed V and J ends, which lost 3 bases and 0 bases, there was a span of 10 bases. Germline CDR1 reads SGHAT; CDR2 reads FQDESV (reference sequence). The DNA of the CDR3 is TGTGCCAGCAGCTTCGCCGACAGTAGCACAGATACGCAGTATTTT. Its translation: CASSFADSSTDTQYF.

The chain uses TRBV5-6 and TRBJ1-4, with D possibly being TRBD1 (5 bases). The V end lost 0 bases, the J end lost 5 bases, and 8 bases lay between the germline ends. The length of the CDR3 is 14 residues. CDR1 is SGHDT and CDR2 is YYEEEE in the germline V gene. The CDR3 nucleotides are TGTGCCAGCAGCTTGGGAGGGGAAAATGAAAAACTGTTTTTT. Residues: CASSLGGENEKLFF.

This clone showed up just once. This rearrangement joins TRBV30 to TRBJ1-3; D is unclear. Germline V gives CDR1 GTSNPN, CDR2 SVGIG (reference sequence). Trimming pared 2 bases from V and 0 bases from J, leaving 8 bases between. The CDR3 covers 14 residues. The DNA of the CDR3 is TGTGCCTGGAGTTCGCTGTTCTCTGGAAACACCATATATTTT. Its translation: CAWSSLFSGNTIYF.

As DNA, the CDR3 is TGTGCCAGCAGCTTAGAGGGCAGAAACATTCAGTACTTC. It yields the protein CASSLEGRNIQYF. The chain uses TRBV7-8 and TRBJ2-4; unclear D gene. Looked up from germline, CDR1 is SGHVS and CDR2 is FQNEAQ. Trimming cost V 1 base and J 6 bases, with 7 bases left between them. This CDR3 has 13 amino acids.

The chain uses TRBV24-1 and TRBJ1-2, with TRBD1 as a possible D gene (5 bases). CDR1 is KGHDR, CDR2 SFDVKD, per germline. This CDR3 is 18 amino acids long. With 3 bases removed from V and 4 bases from J, the gap between germline ends came to 23 bases. The CDR3 coding sequence is TGTGCCACCAGTGATGGCAGCACCAAAGGGACCGGACTCTATGGCTACACCTTC. Its protein product is CATSDGSTKGTGLYGYTF.

The table lists this clone with a count of one. This chain joins TRBV3-1 (or the pseudogene TRBV3-2) and TRBJ2-1, with 9 bases matching TRBD1. This CDR3 region has 15 residues. Per the germline V gene, CDR1 is LGHDT and CDR2 is YNNKEL (reference sequence). Trimming cost V 5 bases and J 3 bases; bases outside gene matches: 5. The CDR3 here is CASSYRDRDYNEQFF. The DNA of the CDR3 is TGTGCCAGCAGCTACCGGGACAGGGACTACAATGAGCAGTTCTTC.

The DNA of the CDR3 is TGTGCCAGCAGCGAACCTAGCACAGATACGCAGTATTTT. Amino acid sequence: CASSEPSTDTQYF. The chain joins TRBV28 to TRBJ2-3; D gene unclear. The CDR3 sequence is 13 residues long. The germline V and J ends were trimmed by 6 bases and 0 bases, with 7 bases remaining between them. Germline-derived CDR1 and CDR2 are MDHEN and SYDVKM.

V gene TRBV23-1 combines with J gene TRBJ1-2; D is undetermined. TRBV23-1 is identified as an open reading frame with a role that is uncertain. The CDR3 totals 13 residues. V was shortened by 0 bases and J by 2 bases, with 4 bases between the two germline ends. The CDR3 nucleotides are TGCGCCAGCAGTCAATCCCGAAACTATGGCTACACCTTC. This codes for CASSQSRNYGYTF.

V and J are TRBV2 and TRBJ2-1; D is unclear. This CDR3 region has 14 residues. Germline lookup yields CDR1 SNHLY and CDR2 FYNNEI. The V and J ends lost 3 bases and 4 bases respectively, with 10 bases between them. CDR3 nucleotides: TGTGCCAGCAGTGATTTCGTAGGGTACAATGAGCAGTTCTTC. Its protein product is CASSDFVGYNEQFF.

V usage is TRBV15 and J usage is TRBJ1-5, with D unclear. V was trimmed by 5 bases and J by 6 bases, leaving 14 bases between them. The CDR3 loop spans 14 amino acids. CDR1 and CDR2 (germline): LNHNV, YYDKDF (reference sequence). CDR3: CATSARTASQPQHF. The CDR3 bases are TGTGCCACCAGCGCACGGACCGCCAGTCAGCCCCAGCATTTT. The full variable domain, its missing parts supplied by reference TRBV15 and TRBJ1-5, is DAMVIQNPRYQVTQFGKPVTLSCSQTLNHNVMYWYQQKSSQAPKLLFHYYDKDFNNEADTPDNFQSRRPNTSFCFLDIRSPGLGDTAMYLCATSARTASQPQHFGDGTRLSIL.

This chain uses TRBV3-1 (or the pseudogene TRBV3-2) with TRBJ1-1; no clear D. Germline V lookup: CDR1 LGHDT, CDR2 YNNKEL (reference sequence). This CDR3 region has 13 residues. Trimming left V 4 bases short and J 4 bases short, with 10 bases between. The CDR3 DNA sequence: TGTGCCAGCAGCCGCCCCCTCAGCACTGAAGCTTTCTTT. Residues: CASSRPLSTEAFF.

The V call is TRBV10-1, the J call TRBJ2-5; 8 nucleotides agree with TRBD2. V shed 0 bases and J 7 bases; nucleotides not matched to a gene: 4. In germline, CDR1 is WNHNN, CDR2 SYGVQD (reference sequence). The CDR3 consists of 14 residues. For the CDR3, the DNA is TGCGCCAGCAGTGAGTCGGGGCTAGCGGGGACCCAGTACTTC. Its protein is CASSESGLAGTQYF.